This entry lists 28 T cell receptor beta chains sequenced from one sample in a study of shared clonotypes between healthy human individuals. Assay used: immunoSEQ multiplex PCR; TCRdb lists only in-frame clones, some missing. The data hold 2.5 million or so clones, with around 94% observed a single time. Sequenced: naive CD4+ T cells sorted from blood. The subset: CD45RA+ positively selected. The receptors derive from a man aged 18 to 30 in good health.

The sample holds a few counts of this clone. The chain joins TRBV25-1 to TRBJ1-4, with D possibly matching TRBD1 (6 bases). V lost 6 bases and J lost 8, with 13 bases in between. This CDR3 has 13 amino acids. Germline V gene data show CDR1 as MGHDK and CDR2 as SYGVNS. CDR3 loop: CASRGGGAEKLFF. Written as DNA, the CDR3 is TGTGCCAGCAGGGGAGGGGGGGCCGAAAAACTGTTTTTT.

The chain recombines TRBV6-5 with TRBJ2-7; D possibly corresponds to TRBD1 (6 bases). Trimming pared 6 bases from V and 2 bases from J, leaving 14 bases between. The CDR3 is 14 residues long. Germline V gene sequence: CDR1 MNHEY, CDR2 SVGAGI. The CDR3: CASSPRQVTYEQYF. The CDR3 DNA reads as TGTGCCAGCAGCCCTAGACAGGTAACCTACGAGCAGTACTTC.

This rearrangement joins TRBV5-1 to TRBJ2-2; maybe TRBD2 (5 bases). The CDR3 is made up of 14 amino acids. V lost 5 bases, J lost 7 bases, and 15 bases lay in between. CDR1 is SGHRS, CDR2 YFSETQ, per germline. The CDR3 loop reads CASSPDWLGGELFF. The DNA for the CDR3 is TGCGCCAGCAGTCCGGACTGGCTCGGCGGGGAGCTGTTTTTT.

This clone was seen a handful of times. Other DNA sequences of this sample code for an identical CDR3. This rearrangement joins TRBV7-2 to TRBJ1-5, with D unresolved. With 1 base removed from V and 4 bases from J, the gap between germline ends came to 5 bases. The CDR3 is made up of 13 amino acids. Germline CDR1 and CDR2: SGHTA and FQGNSA. The CDR3 coding sequence is TGTGCCAGCAGCTTAGTGTCAAATCAGCCCCAGCATTTT. Its protein is CASSLVSNQPQHF.

CDR3 loop: CASSHPGTSPYNEQFF. CDR3 DNA sequence: TGCGCCAGCAGCCATCCCGGGACTAGCCCCTACAATGAGCAGTTCTTC. This sequence joins TRBV4-1 and TRBJ2-1, with 9 bases identical to TRBD2. This CDR3 is built from 16 residues. V lost 3 bases to trimming and J lost 2 bases; unmatched junction nucleotides: 5. Germline V gives CDR1 MGHRA, CDR2 YSYEKL.

This rearrangement joins TRBV7-6 to TRBJ2-2; D remains ambiguous. CDR1 and CDR2 (germline): SGHVS, FNYEAQ. The length of the CDR3 is 16 residues. V lost 0 bases, J lost 1 base, and 9 bases lay in between. Written as DNA, the CDR3 is TGTGCCAGCAGCTTAGCATCGACTCAGAACACCGGGGAGCTGTTTTTT. Translated, it gives CASSLASTQNTGELFF.

This chain joins TRBV9 and TRBJ2-5, with a weak D call TRBD1 (5 bases). This CDR3 contains 14 residues. Germline V gene data show CDR1 as SGDLS and CDR2 as YYNGEE. V was trimmed by 0 bases and J by 5 bases, leaving 11 bases between them. CDR3 amino acids: CASSVESGWETQYF. CDR3 in DNA: TGTGCCAGCAGCGTAGAATCAGGGTGGGAGACCCAGTACTTC. Based on the CDR3 plus reference TRBV9 and TRBJ2-5, the full variable domain is DSGVTQTPKHLITATGQRVTLRCSPRSGDLSVYWYQQSLDQGLQFLIQYYNGEERAKGNILERFSAQQFPDLHSELNLSSLELGDSALYFCASSVESGWETQYFGPGTRLLVL.

The V gene is TRBV27, the J gene TRBJ1-1; 9 nucleotides line up with TRBD1. Trimming cost V 5 bases and J 3 bases; bases outside gene matches: 4. The germline gives CDR1 MNHEY, CDR2 SMNVEV (reference sequence). The CDR3 runs 14 residues. The CDR3 bases are TGTGCCAGCAGTCGGGACAGGGTGGACACTGAAGCTTTCTTT. Amino acids: CASSRDRVDTEAFF.

The V gene is TRBV11-2, the J gene TRBJ1-2; TRBD1 aligns across 8 bases. This CDR3 is built from 14 residues. Germline V gene lookup returns CDR1 SGHAT and CDR2 FQNNGV. Trimming took 2 bases from V and 6 from J; bases not matched to a gene: 5. CDR3 DNA: TGTGCCAGCAGCTTATTAGGACAGGGTGATGGCTACACCTTC. It codes for CASSLLGQGDGYTF.

This clone was counted between two and nine times. The chain is built from TRBV30 and TRBJ1-1; D remains unclear. Germline loops: CDR1 GTSNPN, CDR2 SVGIG (reference sequence). The V end was cut by 3 bases, the J end by 5 bases, with 10 bases between. CDR3 length: 12 residues. The CDR3 protein is CAWRRSGTEAFF. The CDR3 coding sequence is TGTGCCTGGAGAAGGTCCGGGACTGAAGCTTTCTTT.

This clone was counted a few times. The chain uses TRBV28 and TRBJ1-1; unclear D gene. The germline V gene has CDR1 MDHEN and CDR2 SYDVKM. The CDR3 totals 12 residues. V was clipped by 10 bases and J by 0 bases, with 9 bases between them. The DNA for the CDR3 is TGTGCCACCCTCTCCATGAACACTGAAGCTTTCTTT. The encoded protein is CATLSMNTEAFF.

The gene calls are TRBV25-1 and TRBJ2-3; 10 bases are a match to TRBD2. Per the germline V gene, CDR1 is MGHDK and CDR2 is SYGVNS. This CDR3 has 16 amino acids. V was pared by 6 bases and J by 6 bases, with 12 bases of the junction left unmatched. As DNA, the CDR3 is TGTGCCAGCAGCAAAGGCACTAGCGGGGTGCTTGATACGCAGTATTTT. Amino acid sequence: CASSKGTSGVLDTQYF.

The chain combines TRBV6-1 with TRBJ1-2; D perhaps matches TRBD1 (5 bases). This CDR3 comprises 13 residues. V was trimmed by 3 bases and J by 4 bases, leaving 9 bases between them. CDR1 MNHNS and CDR2 SASEGT come from the germline V gene. The CDR3 region has the DNA TGTGCCAGCAGTGACGGGGCCCCCTATGGCTACACCTTC. This translates into CASSDGAPYGYTF.

A single count supports this clone. The rearrangement uses TRBV10-3 and TRBJ2-2; D is perhaps TRBD2 (5 bases). This CDR3 contains 16 residues. From germline, CDR1 is ENHRY and CDR2 SYGVKD. Deletions cut 3 bases from V and 4 bases from J, with 15 bases between. The CDR3 bases are TGTGCCATCAGTGACCAACTGAGGGCTGGCACCGGGGAGCTGTTTTTT. It encodes CAISDQLRAGTGELFF.

The genes are TRBV6-4 and TRBJ2-1; the D gene is possibly TRBD2 (7 bases). The V gene's germline CDR1 is MRHNA and CDR2 SNTAGT. V lost 4 bases and J lost 4, with 11 bases in between. There are 14 residues in the CDR3. In nucleotides, the CDR3 is TGTGCCAGCAGTGCAGGGGAGGGGTACAATGAGCAGTTCTTC. This sequence encodes CASSAGEGYNEQFF.

The chain recombines TRBV6-5 with TRBJ2-2; D not certain. V was trimmed by 6 bases and J by 0 bases, leaving 5 bases between them. The CDR3 totals 13 residues. Per the germline V gene, CDR1 is MNHEY and CDR2 is SVGAGI. The CDR3 is CASRLPNTGELFF. The CDR3 DNA sequence: TGTGCCAGCAGGCTGCCGAACACCGGGGAGCTGTTTTTT.

The rearrangement joins TRBV6-6 to TRBJ2-7, with TRBD1 matching 7 bases. Looked up from germline, CDR1 is MNHNY and CDR2 is SVGAGI (reference sequence). This CDR3 contains 15 residues. Germline trimming cut 2 bases from V and 2 bases from J; bases unmatched to any gene: 6. CDR3 coding DNA: TGTGCCAGCAGTTACCCAACCGGGACAGCCTACGAGCAGTACTTC. Translating it yields CASSYPTGTAYEQYF.

The V call is TRBV9, the J call TRBJ2-5, with a possible D match to TRBD1 (5 bases). Germline CDR1 SGDLS, CDR2 YYNGEE. This CDR3 spans 15 amino acids. V dropped 4 bases and J dropped 2 bases, with 15 bases sitting between them. The CDR3 reads CASSPRGPWQETQYF. CDR3 nucleotides: TGTGCCAGCAGCCCTAGGGGCCCTTGGCAAGAGACCCAGTACTTC.

V usage is TRBV7-2 and J usage is TRBJ1-5; D is perhaps TRBD1 (6 bases). The V gene lost 0 bases and the J gene lost 1 base, with 13 bases spanning the gap. The CDR3 contains 17 residues. Germline-derived CDR1 and CDR2 are SGHTA and FQGNSA. CDR3 nucleotides: TGTGCCAGCAGCTTAGCCACAGGGAGGCGAAGCAATCAGCCCCAGCATTTT. This translates into CASSLATGRRSNQPQHF.

This chain joins TRBV2 and TRBJ1-2; tentative D call: TRBD1 (5 bases). Looked up from germline, CDR1 is SNHLY and CDR2 is FYNNEI. Trimming shortened V by 7 bases and J by 1 base, and 19 bases separated the two germline ends. CDR3 length equals 16 residues. The CDR3 sequence is CASTQDLRGVNYGYTF. DNA for the CDR3: TGTGCCAGCACTCAGGATCTTAGAGGGGTTAACTATGGCTACACCTTC.

The chain carries TRBV25-1 and TRBJ2-1; D ambiguous. Germline CDR1 MGHDK, CDR2 SYGVNS. Trimming left V 3 bases short and J 0 bases short, with 9 bases between. CDR3 length: 15 residues. This chain's CDR3 is CASSDTGISYNEQFF. The CDR3 coding sequence is TGTGCCAGCAGTGATACGGGCATCTCCTACAATGAGCAGTTCTTC.

V and J are TRBV21-1 and TRBJ1-3. TRBV21-1 is annotated as a pseudogene. CDR3 size: 18 residues. The CDR3 reads CASSPLREVVFSGNTIYF. The DNA for the CDR3 is TGTGCCAGCAGCCCCCTACGAGAGGTCGTCTTCTCTGGAAACACCATATATTTT.

V gene TRBV30 combines with J gene TRBJ2-3; D is unclear. The germline V and J ends were trimmed by 4 bases and 1 base, with 9 bases remaining between them. Germline CDR1 reads GTSNPN; CDR2 reads SVGIG (reference sequence). This CDR3 is built from 13 residues. CDR3 DNA sequence: TGTGCCTGGACGGCAGGCCGCACAGATACGCAGTATTTT. It is translated as CAWTAGRTDTQYF.

The chain uses TRBV2 and TRBJ1-4; the match to TRBD1 covers 7 bases. With 8 bases clipped from V and 4 bases from J, the junction kept 4 bases outside the gene matches. This CDR3 spans 13 amino acids. CDR1 and CDR2 (germline): SNHLY, FYNNEI. The CDR3 loop reads CASGGQLNEKLFF. CDR3 nucleotides: TGTGCCAGCGGGGGACAGCTTAATGAAAAACTGTTTTTT.

The V call is TRBV6-1, the J call TRBJ1-4; no firm D call. The germline V gene encodes CDR1 MNHNS and CDR2 SASEGT. The CDR3 is 13 residues long. V lost 3 bases to trimming and J lost 10 bases, with 12 bases between them. The CDR3 sequence is CASSDPDRRKLFF. The CDR3 DNA sequence: TGTGCCAGCAGTGACCCGGACCGGCGAAAACTGTTTTTT.

The rearrangement links TRBV7-2 to TRBJ2-1; 14 bases line up with TRBD2. Germline CDR1 is SGHTA and CDR2 is FQGNSA. V shed 5 bases and J 10 bases; nucleotides not matched to a gene: 10. The CDR3 sequence is 16 residues long. The CDR3 coding sequence is TGTGCCAGCAGCAAAGGGGGACTAGCGGGAGTAGGAGAGCAGTTCTTC. It encodes CASSKGGLAGVGEQFF. Drawing the rest from reference TRBV7-2 and TRBJ2-1, the complete variable domain is GAGVSQSPSNKVTEKGKDVELRCDPISGHTALYWYRQSLGQGLEFLIYFQGNSAPDKSGLPSDRFSAERTGGSVSTLTIQRTQQEDSAVYLCASSKGGLAGVGEQFFGPGTRLTVL.

The chain joins TRBV6-5 to TRBJ2-5; the D gene is possibly TRBD2 (5 bases). The CDR3 contains 13 residues. Trimming removed 5 bases from V and 4 bases from J, with 11 bases in between. The germline gives CDR1 MNHEY, CDR2 SVGAGI. The CDR3, as DNA: TGTGCCAGCAGTCGAAGGGAGACAGAGACCCAGTACTTC. This gives the protein CASSRRETETQYF.

V gene TRBV14 combines with J gene TRBJ1-2, with 8 bases aligning to TRBD1. Germline assignment: CDR1 SGHDN and CDR2 FVKESK. Unmatched junction bases numbered 7, after V lost 5 bases and J lost 8 bases. This CDR3 has 13 amino acids. The CDR3 DNA follows: TGTGCCAGCAGCTCAGGGGGCGCGAGGGGCTACACCTTC. Translation: CASSSGGARGYTF.